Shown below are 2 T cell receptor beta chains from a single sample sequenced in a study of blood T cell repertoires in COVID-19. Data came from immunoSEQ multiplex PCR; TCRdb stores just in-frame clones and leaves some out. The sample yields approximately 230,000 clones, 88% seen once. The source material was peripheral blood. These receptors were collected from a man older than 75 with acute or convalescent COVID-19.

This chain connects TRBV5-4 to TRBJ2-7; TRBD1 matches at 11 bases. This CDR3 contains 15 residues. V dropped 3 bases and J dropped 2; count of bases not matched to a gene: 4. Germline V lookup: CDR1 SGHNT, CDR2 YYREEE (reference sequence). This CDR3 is CASSSRDRGTYEQYF. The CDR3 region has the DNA TGTGCCAGCAGCTCCCGGGACAGGGGGACCTACGAGCAGTACTTC.

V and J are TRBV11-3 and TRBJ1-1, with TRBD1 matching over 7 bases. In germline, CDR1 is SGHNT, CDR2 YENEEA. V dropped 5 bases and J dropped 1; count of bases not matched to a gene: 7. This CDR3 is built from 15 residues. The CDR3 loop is CASSVTGTANTEAFF. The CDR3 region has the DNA TGTGCCAGCAGCGTAACCGGGACAGCGAACACTGAAGCTTTCTTT.